Below are 26 T cell receptor beta chains sequenced from a single sample in a study of graft-versus-host responses after intestinal transplantation. Produced via immunoSEQ multiplex PCR; TCRdb's table is partial and in-frame only. This table has about 120,000 clones, over 80% appearing once. Their recognized antigens are unknown. The sequencing used unstimulated CD4+ T cells sorted from spleen or lymph node cells, collected before intestinal transplant. These receptors were obtained from a human donor who received an intestinal transplant.

The genes are TRBV9 and TRBJ2-1, with unresolved D. CDR1 is SGDLS, CDR2 YYNGEE, per germline. The CDR3 sequence is 12 residues long. V was trimmed by 4 bases and J by 7 bases, leaving 9 bases between them. CDR3 nucleotide sequence: TGTGCCAGCAGCCCTAGGAGAAATGAGCAGTTCTTC. Residues: CASSPRRNEQFF.

This chain uses TRBV11-2 with TRBJ2-3, with 14 bases fitting TRBD2. CDR1 is SGHAT, CDR2 FQNNGV, per germline. CDR3 size: 17 residues. V was pared by 3 bases and J by 1 base, with 3 bases of the junction left unmatched. Written as DNA, the CDR3 is TGTGCCAGCAGCTTCGGACTAGCGGGAGGAGGCACAGATACGCAGTATTTT. Its protein product is CASSFGLAGGGTDTQYF.

The rearrangement uses TRBV28 and TRBJ2-7; 9 bases line up with TRBD2. The V and J ends lost 5 bases and 2 bases, in that order; junction bases with no gene match: 4. Per germline, CDR1 MDHEN and CDR2 SYDVKM. The CDR3 length is 14 residues. The CDR3, as DNA: TGTGCCAGCAGTAGACTAGCGGCAACCTACGAGCAGTACTTC. Amino acid sequence: CASSRLAATYEQYF.

Details on this clone: The sample holds other DNA sequences that translate to the same CDR3. The chain joins TRBV6-5 to TRBJ2-7; 11 bases are shared with TRBD1. This CDR3 spans 15 amino acids. CDR1 and CDR2 from the germline V gene are MNHEY and SVGAGI. The trim removed 0 bases at V and 3 bases at J, leaving 1 base unmatched. The CDR3 region has the DNA TGTGCCAGCAGTTACTCTGGGACAGGGGGCTACGAGCAGTACTTC. This codes for CASSYSGTGGYEQYF.

The chain is built from TRBV18 and TRBJ2-7, with D unclear. Germline CDR1 reads KGHSH; CDR2 reads LQKENI. The ends were cut back, 1 base at V and 1 base at J, with 11 bases in the middle. The CDR3 is made up of 15 amino acids. The CDR3 protein is CASSPQGPGSYEQYF. In nucleotides, the CDR3 is TGTGCCAGCTCACCACAAGGGCCTGGGTCCTACGAGCAGTACTTC.

This clone was recorded once. This CDR3 reads CASSQLDGNQPQHF. The CDR3 DNA reads TGTGCCAGCTCACAGCTAGACGGCAATCAGCCCCAGCATTTT. The chain uses TRBV18 and TRBJ1-5; D remains ambiguous. Germline V lookup: CDR1 KGHSH, CDR2 LQKENI. V lost 4 bases, J lost 2 bases, and 9 bases lay in between. The CDR3 consists of 14 residues.

V gene TRBV7-9 combines with J gene TRBJ1-1; 7 nucleotides line up with TRBD1. Germline V CDR1 and CDR2: SEHNR, FQNEAQ (reference sequence). The ends lost 4 bases at V and 4 bases at J; junction bases unmatched: 6. This CDR3 has 14 residues. CDR3 residues: CASSSQGGFTEAFF. CDR3 sequence (DNA): TGTGCCAGCAGCTCCCAGGGGGGGTTCACTGAAGCTTTCTTT.

This clone was observed a handful of times. The CDR3 spells CASSPGGTGTYGYTF. As DNA, the CDR3 is TGTGCCAGCAGCCCGGGGGGCACAGGCACGTATGGCTACACCTTC. The rearrangement links TRBV5-4 to TRBJ1-2; tentative D call: TRBD1 (6 bases). Between the trimmed V and J ends, which lost 4 bases and 5 bases, there was a span of 18 bases. The CDR3 covers 15 residues. Germline V lookup: CDR1 SGHNT, CDR2 YYREEE (reference sequence).

J is TRBJ2-1 and V is TRBV30; 11 nucleotides agree with TRBD2. The CDR3 is 14 residues long. The V segment lost 5 bases and the J segment 5 bases; nucleotides outside the gene matches: 5. From germline, CDR1 is GTSNPN and CDR2 SVGIG (reference sequence). The CDR3 bases are TGTGCCTGGGCGACTAGCGGGACAAACAATGAGCAGTTCTTC. Translation: CAWATSGTNNEQFF. The complete variable domain, with remaining parts taken from reference TRBV30 and TRBJ2-1, reads SQTIHQWPATLVQPVGSPLSLECTVEGTSNPNLYWYRQAAGRGLQLLFYSVGIGQISSEVPQNLSASRPQDRQFILSSKKLLLSDSGFYLCAWATSGTNNEQFFGPGTRLTVL.

V is TRBV6-5 and J is TRBJ1-3; D remains ambiguous. This CDR3 spans 14 amino acids. Germline V gene lookup returns CDR1 MNHEY and CDR2 SVGAGI. V lost 0 bases to trimming and J lost 1 base, with 4 bases between them. This chain's CDR3 is CASSYSVSGNTIYF. The CDR3 DNA reads as TGTGCCAGCAGTTACTCCGTTTCTGGAAACACCATATATTTT.

This clone was counted once. The chain joins TRBV5-6 to TRBJ2-1; 10 bases agree with TRBD2. CDR3 size: 15 residues. Trimming took 0 bases from V and 8 from J; bases not matched to a gene: 5. Germline CDR1 and CDR2: SGHDT and YYEEEE. DNA of the CDR3: TGTGCCAGCAGCTTGGTTGGACTAGCGGTCCATGAGCAGTTCTTC. Its translation: CASSLVGLAVHEQFF.

J is TRBJ2-1 and V is TRBV6-5, with 9 bases matching TRBD2. The junction had 11 bases not matched to a gene; V was cut back by 6 bases and J by 8 bases. This CDR3 contains 15 residues. Per the germline V gene, CDR1 is MNHEY and CDR2 is SVGAGI. The CDR3 here is CASRSLAGRLDEQFF. In DNA, the CDR3 is TGTGCCAGCAGATCCCTAGCGGGAAGATTGGATGAGCAGTTCTTC.

This chain links TRBV9 with TRBJ1-1, with D maybe TRBD1 (5 bases). The CDR3 extends over 15 amino acids. Trimming pared 4 bases from V and 5 bases from J, leaving 18 bases between. CDR1 is SGDLS, CDR2 YYNGEE, per germline. The DNA for the CDR3 is TGTGCCAGCAGCCCACACGGGACTGGAGGGACTGAAGCTTTCTTT. Its protein product is CASSPHGTGGTEAFF.

The V gene is TRBV7-8, the J gene TRBJ2-2; 7 bases are shared with TRBD1. V lost 5 bases, J lost 4 bases, and 7 bases stayed unmatched. The length of the CDR3 is 15 residues. Germline loops: CDR1 SGHVS, CDR2 FQNEAQ. In DNA, the CDR3 is TGTGCCAGCAGCCAAGACAGGGTGGGCACCGGGGAGCTGTTTTTT. It specifies CASSQDRVGTGELFF.

CDR3 sequence: CAWSIKSGGNFYNEQFF. CDR3 in DNA: TGTGCCTGGAGTATAAAGTCGGGGGGCAATTTTTACAATGAGCAGTTCTTC. The chain has TRBV30 and TRBJ2-1; possibly TRBD2 for D (7 bases). Germline CDR1 and CDR2: GTSNPN and SVGIG (reference sequence). This CDR3 is built from 17 residues. Trimming shortened V by 2 bases and J by 4 bases, and 21 bases separated the two germline ends.

The chain recombines TRBV7-9 with TRBJ2-1; 7 positions agree with TRBD2. Trimming removed 1 base from V and 9 bases from J; junction bases left unmatched: 9. Per the germline V gene, CDR1 is SEHNR and CDR2 is FQNEAQ (reference sequence). CDR3 length equals 15 residues. For the CDR3, the DNA is TGTGCCAGCAGCTTAGTTGGGCGGGAGAGGGGTGAGCAGTTCTTC. This encodes CASSLVGRERGEQFF.

The chain combines TRBV10-1 with TRBJ2-3; 11 bases fit TRBD2. Germline V gene data show CDR1 as WNHNN and CDR2 as SYGVQD (reference sequence). This CDR3 comprises 15 residues. With V trimmed by 6 bases and J by 5 bases, 7 bases remained unmatched. The CDR3: CASSRGLAALDTQYF. The CDR3 bases are TGCGCCAGCAGCCGGGGACTAGCGGCCTTAGATACGCAGTATTTT.

The chain joins TRBV6-1 to TRBJ2-6, with D perhaps TRBD1 (5 bases). CDR3 length: 15 amino acids. V gave up 4 bases and J gave up 4 bases, with 11 bases separating them. The V gene's germline CDR1 is MNHNS and CDR2 SASEGT. DNA for the CDR3: TGTGCCAGCAGTGGAAGGGGATCCGGGGCCAACGTCCTGACTTTC. Translating it yields CASSGRGSGANVLTF.

Regarding this clone: At one end, the junction sequence differs from germline, possibly due to a read error. The chain is built from TRBV2 and TRBJ1-3; maybe TRBD1 (5 bases). Germline lookup yields CDR1 SNHLY and CDR2 FYNNEI. The CDR3 is 15 residues long. The CDR3 spells CASRAGAVPGNAIYF. The CDR3 nucleotides are TGTGCCAGCAGGGCTGGGGCAGTCCCTGGAAACGCCATATATTTT.

The chain is built from TRBV10-3 and TRBJ2-7; possibly TRBD1 for D (5 bases). CDR1 and CDR2 (germline): ENHRY, SYGVKD. V shed 10 bases and J shed 5 bases, with 15 bases lying between them. This CDR3 is 12 amino acids long. The DNA for the CDR3 is TGTGCCACCGCCAAAGTAGGGGACGAGCAGTACTTC. Its protein is CATAKVGDEQYF.

The chain couples TRBV25-1 to TRBJ1-5; D is possibly TRBD1 (6 bases). The CDR3 loop spans 14 amino acids. V was shortened by 3 bases and J by 3 bases, with 9 bases between the two germline ends. Per the germline V gene, CDR1 is MGHDK and CDR2 is SYGVNS. CDR3 sequence reads: CASSETGFNQPQHF. The CDR3 DNA follows: TGTGCCAGCAGTGAGACAGGTTTCAATCAGCCCCAGCATTTT.

The chain employs TRBV10-2 and TRBJ2-7, with TRBD1 identical over 8 bases. Germline-derived CDR1 and CDR2 are WSHSY and SAAADI. The CDR3 is made up of 14 amino acids. V was pared by 6 bases and J by 4 bases, with 8 bases of the junction left unmatched. The CDR3 loop is CASRPRTGRYEQYF. CDR3 in DNA: TGCGCCAGCAGGCCCCGGACAGGGAGGTACGAGCAGTACTTC.

The chain carries TRBV11-2 and TRBJ2-1, with D unclear. Looked up from germline, CDR1 is SGHAT and CDR2 is FQNNGV. V lost 2 bases and J 7 bases, leaving 0 bases between the germline ends. The CDR3 has 10 amino acids. The CDR3 is CASSLNEQFF. The CDR3 DNA follows: TGTGCCAGCAGCTTAAATGAGCAGTTCTTC.

The chain joins TRBV30 to TRBJ1-5; no clear D gene. The CDR3 totals 15 residues. Trimming took 0 bases from V and 2 from J, leaving 11 bases between them. Germline CDR1 reads GTSNPN; CDR2 reads SVGIG (reference sequence). The CDR3 region is CAWSVGGSGNQPQHF. CDR3 nucleotides: TGTGCCTGGAGTGTAGGCGGCAGCGGCAATCAGCCCCAGCATTTT.

The rearrangement joins TRBV10-2 to TRBJ2-5; TRBD2 is a possible D gene (6 bases). Looked up from germline, CDR1 is WSHSY and CDR2 is SAAADI. Trimming removed 2 bases at V and 5 bases at J, with 12 bases between. CDR3 size: 14 residues. The CDR3 DNA reads TGCGCCAGCAGTGAGCCGGGAGAAGGTGAGACCCAGTACTTC. Its protein is CASSEPGEGETQYF.

This clone was seen only once. The chain uses TRBV5-4 and TRBJ2-1, with a tentative D call TRBD1 (5 bases). The CDR3 totals 15 residues. CDR1 is SGHNT and CDR2 is YYREEE in the germline V gene (reference sequence). The V gene lost 2 bases and the J gene lost 3 bases, with 12 bases spanning the gap. Here the CDR3 reads CASSLTGWGYNEQFF. The CDR3 coding sequence is TGTGCCAGCAGCTTAACAGGTTGGGGCTACAATGAGCAGTTCTTC.